This entry features one TCR beta chain sequence. CDR3 length equals 15 residues. Trimming removed 4 bases from V and 4 bases from J, with 13 bases in between. CDR1 and CDR2 from the germline V gene are ENHRY and SYGVKD. This sample stems from a study of blood T cell repertoires in COVID-19. Whole-study context: Acute and convalescent COVID-19 specimens originated in the United States, Italy and Spain. Nucleic acid was either cDNA or gDNA, and it came from T cells, B-cell-depleted T cells, or PBMCs.

It was during active infection that Seattle patients were enrolled and then longitudinally followed. How the authors handled the data: It was from reference gene primer amplification that nucleated cell counts were estimated. The method was immunoSEQ multiplex PCR; TCRdb's version includes in-frame clones alone and lacks a portion of them. V, J and clone size are those of that table, while D and trimming were read from the DNA. The data hold hundreds of thousands of clones, with almost 90% observed a single time. The chain recombines TRBV10-3 with TRBJ1-4; TRBD1 is a possible D gene (6 bases). Sequenced input: peripheral blood. The TCR comes from a woman between 65 and 79 years old with COVID-19, enrolled during active disease. CDR3 coding DNA: TGTGCCATCAGTGCAAGGGAAGGGGGTAATGAAAAACTGTTTTTT. Translating it yields CAISAREGGNEKLFF.